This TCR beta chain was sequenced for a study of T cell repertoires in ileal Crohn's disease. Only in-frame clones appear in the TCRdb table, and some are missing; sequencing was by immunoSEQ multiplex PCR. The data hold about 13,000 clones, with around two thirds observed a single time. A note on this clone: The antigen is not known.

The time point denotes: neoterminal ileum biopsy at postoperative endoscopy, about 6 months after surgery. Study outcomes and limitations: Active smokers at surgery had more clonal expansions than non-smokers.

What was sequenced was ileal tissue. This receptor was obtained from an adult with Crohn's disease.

The CDR3 here is CASGQRGGVRETQYF. CDR3 DNA sequence: TGTGCCAGCGGTCAGCGGGGGGGCGTAAGAGAGACCCAGTACTTC. The V and J genes are TRBV6-5 and TRBJ2-5; 10 nucleotides line up with TRBD2. V gave up 8 bases and J gave up 4 bases; unmatched junction bases: 10. The CDR3 covers 15 residues. Per germline, CDR1 MNHEY and CDR2 SVGAGI.